The clone carrying this T cell receptor beta chain was counted only a few times. Its specificity is not known. Regarding time point: pre-sensitization, week 0. Treatment defined: therapeutic diphenylcyclopropenone sensitization with weekly scalp DPC. Every patch test was put on after a blood sample was taken. TCRdb used MiXCR to reprocess the RACE reads, holding one entry per CDR3 protein. The data show about 350,000 distinct CDR3 sequences, about 5% seen once. This specimen comes from a study of human T cells and chemical hapten exposure. Overall study context: After 6 days, upper back 0.01% DPC patch tests were scored.

Findings and caveats of the study: Versus controls, expanded TCRs had significantly more large CDR3 similarity clusters. TCRs at a frequency above 1 in 1000 stayed unchanged with DPC sensitization.

The CDR3 loop spans 13 amino acids. CDR1 and CDR2 (germline): SGHTA, FQGNSA. Between the trimmed V and J ends, which lost 5 bases and 6 bases, there was a span of 13 bases. The sample consisted of whole blood, taken in connection with sensitization to the hapten diphenylcyclopropenone (DPC). The TCR was taken from a woman aged 18 to 35 with alopecia areata. Some clones in this sample may be carry-over from other donors' samples. This sequence joins TRBV7-2 and TRBJ1-2; D might be TRBD1 (6 bases). DNA of the CDR3: TGTGCCAGCAGCCGCAGGGGAGGGAATGGCTACACCTTC. Translation gives CASSRRGGNGYTF.